A single sample is the source of the 13 T cell receptor beta chains below, sequenced in a study of T cell changes during pregnancy in multiple sclerosis. Sequencing was performed with immunoSEQ multiplex PCR; in TCRdb, only in-frame clones are kept and a portion is missing. This table holds fewer than 110,000 clones, around 94% found once. The material was peripheral blood, obtained after pregnancy. These receptors came from a female donor with multiple sclerosis, enrolled in a pregnancy study.

The rearrangement joins TRBV9 to TRBJ2-5; TRBD1 might be the D (6 bases). The CDR3 contains 14 residues. The V end lost 2 bases, the J end lost 2 bases, and 10 bases lay between the germline ends. The germline gives CDR1 SGDLS, CDR2 YYNGEE. The CDR3 coding sequence is TGTGCCAGCAGCGTGGGGGCGCGGCAAGAGACCCAGTACTTC. Translating it yields CASSVGARQETQYF. The full variable domain, completed using reference TRBV9 and TRBJ2-5, is DSGVTQTPKHLITATGQRVTLRCSPRSGDLSVYWYQQSLDQGLQFLIQYYNGEERAKGNILERFSAQQFPDLHSELNLSSLELGDSALYFCASSVGARQETQYFGPGTRLLVL.

The chain joins TRBV11-2 to TRBJ2-7; tentatively, D is TRBD2 (6 bases). Trimming removed 0 bases at V and 9 bases at J, with 9 bases between. The CDR3 extends over 12 amino acids. Germline loops: CDR1 SGHAT, CDR2 FQNNGV. The CDR3 nucleotides read TGTGCCAGCAGCTTAGACGGGAGCAGGCAGTACTTC. Protein: CASSLDGSRQYF. The full variable domain, with the rest looked up from reference TRBV11-2 and TRBJ2-7, is EAGVAQSPRYKIIEKRQSVAFWCNPISGHATLYWYQQILGQGPKLLIQFQNNGVVDDSQLPKDRFSAERLKGVDSTLKIQPAKLEDSAVYLCASSLDGSRQYFGPGTRLTVT.

V and J are TRBV2 and TRBJ1-4; perhaps TRBD1 as D (6 bases). Per the germline V gene, CDR1 is SNHLY and CDR2 is FYNNEI. The CDR3 consists of 16 residues. Trimming removed 2 bases from V and 7 bases from J, with 17 bases in between. CDR3 sequence: CASSELRQWTAEKLFF. The CDR3 DNA follows: TGTGCCAGCAGTGAATTACGGCAGTGGACAGCTGAAAAACTGTTTTTT.

J is TRBJ1-5 and V is TRBV27; 9 bases are a match to TRBD1. Germline loops: CDR1 MNHEY, CDR2 SMNVEV (reference sequence). Unmatched junction bases numbered 10, after V lost 2 bases and J lost 5 bases. The length of the CDR3 is 17 residues. CDR3 residues: CASSLGGPGQGDQPQHF. CDR3 bases: TGTGCCAGCAGTTTAGGGGGACCGGGACAGGGTGATCAGCCCCAGCATTTT.

The V call is TRBV4-3, the J call TRBJ2-2, with TRBD2 as a possible D gene (7 bases). This CDR3 has 15 residues. Per the germline V gene, CDR1 is LGHNA and CDR2 is YSLEER. Trimming pared 3 bases from V and 5 bases from J, leaving 13 bases between. CDR3 residues: CASSQGGRTTGELFF. Written as DNA, the CDR3 is TGCGCCAGCAGCCAGGGGGGGCGGACTACCGGGGAGCTGTTTTTT.

The chain joins TRBV2 to TRBJ2-1; D not certain. V lost 4 bases and J lost 6, with 13 bases in between. CDR1 is SNHLY and CDR2 is FYNNEI in the germline V gene. The CDR3 spans 14 residues. The chain's CDR3 is CASSGLRLSNEQFF. CDR3 bases: TGTGCCAGCAGTGGTCTAAGACTGTCCAATGAGCAGTTCTTC.

This clone came up once. The gene calls are TRBV18 and TRBJ2-7; D is perhaps TRBD1 (6 bases). In germline, CDR1 is KGHSH, CDR2 LQKENI. The CDR3 length is 15 residues. The V and J ends lost 2 bases and 2 bases respectively, with 13 bases between them. DNA of the CDR3: TGTGCCAGCTCACCAATCAAACAGGGACCCTACGAGCAGTACTTC. Translating gives CASSPIKQGPYEQYF.

The chain carries TRBV5-1 and TRBJ2-7; a possible D gene is TRBD2 (7 bases). CDR1 and CDR2 from the germline V gene are SGHRS and YFSETQ. The CDR3 runs 14 residues. The ends were cut back, 0 bases at V and 6 bases at J, with 13 bases in the middle. CDR3 coding DNA: TGCGCCAGCAGCTTGGAGGGGGGGGTAAGCGAGCAGTACTTC. It specifies CASSLEGGVSEQYF.

This rearrangement joins TRBV30 to TRBJ2-5, with D maybe TRBD1 (5 bases). V lost 0 bases and J 5 bases, leaving 16 bases between the germline ends. The CDR3 contains 15 residues. From germline, CDR1 is GTSNPN and CDR2 SVGIG (reference sequence). The CDR3 loop is CAWSVKGLLGETQYF. The DNA of the CDR3 is TGTGCCTGGAGTGTAAAGGGGCTCCTCGGGGAGACCCAGTACTTC.

This clone appeared once. The chain recombines TRBV30 with TRBJ2-1, with 10 positions matching TRBD2. Germline V CDR1 and CDR2: GTSNPN, SVGIG (reference sequence). The V gene end was trimmed by 2 bases and the J gene end by 6 bases; junction bases not matched to a gene: 7. The CDR3 consists of 15 residues. CDR3 residues: CAWSHTSGMGNEQFF. CDR3 DNA sequence: TGTGCCTGGAGTCACACTAGCGGGATGGGCAATGAGCAGTTCTTC.

The chain combines TRBV29-1 with TRBJ1-1; D not resolved. CDR1 is SQVTM, CDR2 ANQGSEA, per germline. V lost 3 bases and J lost 8, with 7 bases in between. This CDR3 is built from 10 residues. CDR3 nucleotide sequence: TGCAGCGTTGATGCGGCGGAAGCTTTCTTT. Amino acids: CSVDAAEAFF. Using reference TRBV29-1 and TRBJ1-1 for the parts outside the CDR3, the full variable domain is SAVISQKPSRDICQRGTSLTIQCQVDSQVTMMFWYRQQPGQSLTLIATANQGSEATYESGFVIDKFPISRPNLTFSTLTVSNMSPEDSSIYLCSVDAAEAFFGQGTRLTVV.

The V and J genes are TRBV5-4 and TRBJ2-1; 8 bases fit TRBD2. Losses at the gene ends were 2 bases for V and 3 bases for J; bases not matched to a gene: 1. The CDR3 is 14 residues long. Germline CDR1 reads SGHNT; CDR2 reads YYREEE (reference sequence). CDR3 bases: TGTGCCAGCAGCTTAGGGACTAGCTACAATGAGCAGTTCTTC. As protein: CASSLGTSYNEQFF.

The chain combines TRBV9 with TRBJ1-1; weak D call: TRBD1 (5 bases). The V gene lost 5 bases and the J gene lost 1 base, with 6 bases spanning the gap. CDR1 is SGDLS and CDR2 is YYNGEE in the germline V gene. The CDR3 totals 12 residues. The CDR3 loop reads CASSTGNTEAFF. The DNA for the CDR3 is TGTGCCAGCAGTACAGGGAACACTGAAGCTTTCTTT.